The subject of this entry is one TCR beta chain. This record comes from a study of blood T cells in healthy people across ages. With a J-beta primer mix and a sample-barcoded 5' primer, a second PCR ran roughly 7 to 11 cycles. TCRdb processed the 5' RACE reads anew with MiXCR; each CDR3 protein has one entry. The sample lists approximately 1,000,000 distinct CDR3 sequences; around two fifths were seen once. The germline V and J ends were trimmed by 4 bases and 2 bases, with 13 bases remaining between them. Germline-derived CDR1 and CDR2 are SNHLY and FYNNEI. The CDR3 has 15 residues. The sample comprised blood. The rearrangement joins TRBV2 to TRBJ2-3, with D uncertain. This receptor was obtained from a man aged 18 to 35 in good health. As DNA, the CDR3 is TGTGCCAGCAGTGGACGACGTGGAGCCACAGATACGCAGTATTTT. Amino acids: CASSGRRGATDTQYF.